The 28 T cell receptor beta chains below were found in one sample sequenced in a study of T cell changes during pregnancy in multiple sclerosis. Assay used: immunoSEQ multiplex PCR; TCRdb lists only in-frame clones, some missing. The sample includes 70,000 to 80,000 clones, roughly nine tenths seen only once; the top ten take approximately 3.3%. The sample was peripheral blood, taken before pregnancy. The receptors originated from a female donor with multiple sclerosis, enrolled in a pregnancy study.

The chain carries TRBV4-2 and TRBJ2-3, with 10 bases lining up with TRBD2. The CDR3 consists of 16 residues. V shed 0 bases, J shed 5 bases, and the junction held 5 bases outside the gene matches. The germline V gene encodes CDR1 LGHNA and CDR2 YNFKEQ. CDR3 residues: CASSQDPAGGRDTQYF. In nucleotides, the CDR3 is TGTGCCAGCAGCCAAGATCCAGCGGGGGGGCGAGATACGCAGTATTTT.

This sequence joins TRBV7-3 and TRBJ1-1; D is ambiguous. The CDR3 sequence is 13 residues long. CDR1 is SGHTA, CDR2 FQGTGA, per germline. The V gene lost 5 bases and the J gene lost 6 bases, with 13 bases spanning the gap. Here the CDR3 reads CASSPPAGAEAFF. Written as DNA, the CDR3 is TGTGCCAGCAGCCCCCCAGCGGGCGCTGAAGCTTTCTTT. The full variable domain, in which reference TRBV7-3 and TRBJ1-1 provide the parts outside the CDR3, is GAGVSQTPSNKVTEKGKYVELRCDPISGHTALYWYRQSLGQGPEFLIYFQGTGAADDSGLPNDRFFAVRPEGSVSTLKIQRTERGDSAVYLCASSPPAGAEAFFGQGTRLTVV.

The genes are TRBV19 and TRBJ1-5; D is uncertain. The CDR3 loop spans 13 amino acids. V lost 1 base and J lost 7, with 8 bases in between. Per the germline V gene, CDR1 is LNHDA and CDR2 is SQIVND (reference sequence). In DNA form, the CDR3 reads TGTGCCAGTAGTATAGGAGAGATCCAGCCCCAGCATTTT. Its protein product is CASSIGEIQPQHF. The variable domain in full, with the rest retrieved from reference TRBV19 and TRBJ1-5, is DGGITQSPKYLFRKEGQNVTLSCEQNLNHDAMYWYRQDPGQGLRLIYYSQIVNDFQKGDIAEGYSVSREKKESFPLTVTSAQKNPTAFYLCASSIGEIQPQHFGDGTRLSIL.

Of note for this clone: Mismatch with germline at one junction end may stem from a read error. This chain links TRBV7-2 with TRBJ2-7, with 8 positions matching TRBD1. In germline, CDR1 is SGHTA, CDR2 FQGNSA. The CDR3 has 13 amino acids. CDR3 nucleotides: TGTGCCAGCAGCTTAAAGTCAAAGACAGGGGTACACTTC. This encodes CASSLKSKTGVHF. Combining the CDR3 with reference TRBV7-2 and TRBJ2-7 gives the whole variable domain GAGVSQSPSNKVTEKGKDVELRCDPISGHTALYWYRQSLGQGLEFLIYFQGNSAPDKSGLPSDRFSAERTGGSVSTLTIQRTQQEDSAVYLCASSLKSKTGVHFGPGTRLTVT.

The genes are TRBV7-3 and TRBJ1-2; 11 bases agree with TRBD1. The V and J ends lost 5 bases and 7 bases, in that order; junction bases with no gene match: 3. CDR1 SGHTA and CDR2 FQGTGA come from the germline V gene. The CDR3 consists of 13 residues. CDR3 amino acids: CASSLGTGGGYTF. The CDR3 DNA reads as TGTGCCAGCAGCCTTGGGACAGGGGGTGGCTACACCTTC.

This CDR3 reads CASSLGDRNTEAFF. DNA of the CDR3: TGTGCCAGCAGCTTAGGAGACAGGAACACTGAAGCTTTCTTT. The chain links TRBV5-4 to TRBJ1-1; D is possibly TRBD1 (5 bases). CDR1 and CDR2 from the germline V gene are SGHNT and YYREEE (reference sequence). The CDR3 runs 14 residues. Trimming took off 2 bases at V and 1 base at J, with 9 bases between the two ends. The full variable domain, with the rest looked up from reference TRBV5-4 and TRBJ1-1, is ETGVTQSPTHLIKTRGQQVTLRCSSQSGHNTVSWYQQALGQGPQFIFQYYREEENGRGNFPPRFSGLQFPNYSSELNVNALELDDSALYLCASSLGDRNTEAFFGQGTRLTVV.

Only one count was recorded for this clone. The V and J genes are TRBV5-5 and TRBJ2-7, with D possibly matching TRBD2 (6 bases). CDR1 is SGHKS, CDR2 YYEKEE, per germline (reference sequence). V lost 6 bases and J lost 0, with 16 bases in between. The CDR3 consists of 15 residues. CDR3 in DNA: TGTGCCAGCATGCTTGGATTCGGGAGCTCCTACGAGCAGTACTTC. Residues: CASMLGFGSSYEQYF.

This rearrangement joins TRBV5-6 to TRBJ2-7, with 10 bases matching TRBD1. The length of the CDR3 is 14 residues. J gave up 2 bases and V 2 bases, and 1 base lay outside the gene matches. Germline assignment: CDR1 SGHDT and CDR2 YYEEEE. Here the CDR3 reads CASSLGQGAYEQYF. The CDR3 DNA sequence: TGTGCCAGCAGCTTAGGACAGGGGGCCTACGAGCAGTACTTC.

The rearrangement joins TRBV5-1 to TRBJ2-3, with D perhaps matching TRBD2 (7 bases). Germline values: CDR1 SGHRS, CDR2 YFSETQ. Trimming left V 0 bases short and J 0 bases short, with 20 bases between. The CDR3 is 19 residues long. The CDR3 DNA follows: TGCGCCAGCAGCTTGGTCGGGGGCGGGAGCCGCGCTAGCACAGATACGCAGTATTTT. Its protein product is CASSLVGGGSRASTDTQYF.

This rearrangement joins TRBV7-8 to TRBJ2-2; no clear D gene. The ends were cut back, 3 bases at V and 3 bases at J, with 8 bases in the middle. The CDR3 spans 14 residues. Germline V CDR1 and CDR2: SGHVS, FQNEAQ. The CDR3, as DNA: TGTGCCAGCAGCTTCAGTATCTACACCGGGGAGCTGTTTTTT. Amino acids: CASSFSIYTGELFF. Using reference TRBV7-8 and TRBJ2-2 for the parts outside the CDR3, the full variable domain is GAGVSQSPRYKVAKRGQDVALRCDPISGHVSLFWYQQALGQGPEFLTYFQNEAQLDKSGLPSDRFFAERPEGSVSTLKIQRTQQEDSAVYLCASSFSIYTGELFFGEGSRLTVL.

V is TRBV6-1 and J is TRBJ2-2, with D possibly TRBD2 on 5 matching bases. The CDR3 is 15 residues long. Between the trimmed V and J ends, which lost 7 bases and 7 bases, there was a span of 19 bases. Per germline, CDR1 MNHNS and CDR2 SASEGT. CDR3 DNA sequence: TGTGCCAGCACCTCAGTCGGGAATTCGGGCGGGGAGCTGTTTTTT. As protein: CASTSVGNSGGELFF.

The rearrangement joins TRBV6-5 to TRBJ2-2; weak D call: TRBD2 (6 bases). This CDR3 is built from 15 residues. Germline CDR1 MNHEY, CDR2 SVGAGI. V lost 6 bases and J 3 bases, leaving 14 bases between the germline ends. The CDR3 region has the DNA TGTGCCAGCAGCCGACGGGACTTCTACACCGGGGAGCTGTTTTTT. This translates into CASSRRDFYTGELFF.

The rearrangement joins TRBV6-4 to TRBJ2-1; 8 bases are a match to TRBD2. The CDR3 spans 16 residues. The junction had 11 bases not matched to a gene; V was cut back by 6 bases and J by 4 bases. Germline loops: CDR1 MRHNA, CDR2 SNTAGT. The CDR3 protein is CASRSESGLEYNEQFF. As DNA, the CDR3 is TGTGCCAGCAGAAGTGAATCGGGACTAGAATACAATGAGCAGTTCTTC.

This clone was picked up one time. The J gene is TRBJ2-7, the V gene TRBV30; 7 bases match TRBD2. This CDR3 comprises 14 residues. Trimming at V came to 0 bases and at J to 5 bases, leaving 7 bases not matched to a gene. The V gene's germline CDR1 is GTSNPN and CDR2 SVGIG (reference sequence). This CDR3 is CAWSVGGSLNEQYF. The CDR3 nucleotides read TGTGCCTGGAGTGTGGGCGGGAGTCTCAACGAGCAGTACTTC.

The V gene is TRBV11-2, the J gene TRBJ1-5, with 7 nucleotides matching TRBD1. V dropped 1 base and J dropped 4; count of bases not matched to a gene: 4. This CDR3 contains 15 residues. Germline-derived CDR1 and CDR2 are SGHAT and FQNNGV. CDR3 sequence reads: CASSLGGTENQPQHF. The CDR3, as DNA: TGTGCCAGCAGCTTAGGAGGGACAGAAAATCAGCCCCAGCATTTT.

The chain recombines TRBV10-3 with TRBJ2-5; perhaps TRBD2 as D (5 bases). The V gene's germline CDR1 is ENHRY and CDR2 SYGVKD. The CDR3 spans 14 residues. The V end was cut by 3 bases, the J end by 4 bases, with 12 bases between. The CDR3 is CAISEGGDGETQYF. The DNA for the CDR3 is TGTGCCATCAGTGAAGGAGGAGACGGAGAGACCCAGTACTTC.

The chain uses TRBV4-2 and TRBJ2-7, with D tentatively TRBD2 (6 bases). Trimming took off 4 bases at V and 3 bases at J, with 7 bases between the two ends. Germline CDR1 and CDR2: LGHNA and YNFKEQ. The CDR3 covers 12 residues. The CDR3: CASSRRDYEQYF. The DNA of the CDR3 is TGTGCCAGCAGCCGGAGGGACTACGAGCAGTACTTC.

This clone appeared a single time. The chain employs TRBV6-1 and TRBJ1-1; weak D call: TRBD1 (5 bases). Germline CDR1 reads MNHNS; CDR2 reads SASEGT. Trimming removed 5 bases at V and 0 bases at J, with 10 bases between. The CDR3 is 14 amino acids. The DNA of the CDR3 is TGTGCCAGCAGTCGACAGATCATGAACACTGAAGCTTTCTTT. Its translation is CASSRQIMNTEAFF.

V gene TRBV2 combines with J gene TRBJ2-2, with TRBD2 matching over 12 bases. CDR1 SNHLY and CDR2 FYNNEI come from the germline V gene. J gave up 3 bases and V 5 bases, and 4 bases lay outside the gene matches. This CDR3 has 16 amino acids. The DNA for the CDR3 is TGTGCCAGCAGTACCCGACTAGCGGGGGACACCGGGGAGCTGTTTTTT. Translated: CASSTRLAGDTGELFF.

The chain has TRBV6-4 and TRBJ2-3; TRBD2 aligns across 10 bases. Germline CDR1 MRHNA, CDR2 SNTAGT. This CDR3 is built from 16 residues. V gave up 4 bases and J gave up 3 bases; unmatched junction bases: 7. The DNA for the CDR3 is TGTGCCAGCAGTGCCCTAGCGGGGGTCCCAACAGATACGCAGTATTTT. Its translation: CASSALAGVPTDTQYF.

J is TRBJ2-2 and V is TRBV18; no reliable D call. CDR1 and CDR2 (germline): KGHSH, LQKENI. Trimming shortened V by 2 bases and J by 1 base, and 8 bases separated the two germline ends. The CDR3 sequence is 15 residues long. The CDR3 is CASSPVGGNTGELFF. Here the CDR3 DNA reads TGTGCCAGCTCACCAGTCGGCGGGAACACCGGGGAGCTGTTTTTT. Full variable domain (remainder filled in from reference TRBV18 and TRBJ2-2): NAGVMQNPRHLVRRRGQEARLRCSPMKGHSHVYWYRQLPEEGLKFMVYLQKENIIDESGMPKERFSAEFPKEGPSILRIQQVVRGDSAAYFCASSPVGGNTGELFFGEGSRLTVL.

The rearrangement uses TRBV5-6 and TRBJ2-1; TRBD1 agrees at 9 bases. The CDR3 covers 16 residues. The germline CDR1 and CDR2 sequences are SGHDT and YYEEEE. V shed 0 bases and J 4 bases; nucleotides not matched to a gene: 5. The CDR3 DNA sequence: TGTGCCAGCAGCTTGGTGGACAGGGGCCCGTACAATGAGCAGTTCTTC. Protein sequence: CASSLVDRGPYNEQFF.

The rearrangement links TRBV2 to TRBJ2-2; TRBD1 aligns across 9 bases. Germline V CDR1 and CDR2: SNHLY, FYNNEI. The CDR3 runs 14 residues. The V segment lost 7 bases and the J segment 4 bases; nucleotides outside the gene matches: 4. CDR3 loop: CASTRQGGTGELFF. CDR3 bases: TGTGCCAGCACAAGACAGGGGGGCACCGGGGAGCTGTTTTTT.

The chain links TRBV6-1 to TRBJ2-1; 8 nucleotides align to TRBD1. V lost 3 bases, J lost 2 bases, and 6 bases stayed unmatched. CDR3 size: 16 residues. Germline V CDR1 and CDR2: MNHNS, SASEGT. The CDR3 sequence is CASSDLDRGAYNEQFF. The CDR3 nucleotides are TGTGCCAGCAGTGACCTCGACAGGGGCGCCTACAATGAGCAGTTCTTC.

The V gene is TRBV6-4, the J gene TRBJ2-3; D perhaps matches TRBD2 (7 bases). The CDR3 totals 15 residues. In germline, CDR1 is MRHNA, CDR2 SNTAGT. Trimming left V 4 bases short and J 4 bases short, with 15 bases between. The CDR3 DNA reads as TGTGCCAGCAGTGGTGGGGGGGGCCATGCAGATACGCAGTATTTT. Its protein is CASSGGGGHADTQYF.

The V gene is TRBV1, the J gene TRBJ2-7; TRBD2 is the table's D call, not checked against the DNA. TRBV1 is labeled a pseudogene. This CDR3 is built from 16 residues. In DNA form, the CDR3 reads TGCACCAGCAGCCAAGATGAGTGCGGGAGTGGGTACGAGCAGTACTTC. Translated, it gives CTSSQDECGSGYEQYF.

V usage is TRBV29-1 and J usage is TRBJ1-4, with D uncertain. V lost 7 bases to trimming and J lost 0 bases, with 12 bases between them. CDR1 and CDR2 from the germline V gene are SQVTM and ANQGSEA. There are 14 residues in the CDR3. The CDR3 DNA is TGCAGCGCCTCACCCGGGACAACTAATGAAAAACTGTTTTTT. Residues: CSASPGTTNEKLFF.

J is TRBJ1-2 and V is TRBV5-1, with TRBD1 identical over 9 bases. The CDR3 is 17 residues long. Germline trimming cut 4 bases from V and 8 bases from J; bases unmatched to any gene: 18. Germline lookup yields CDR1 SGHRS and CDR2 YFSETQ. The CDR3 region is CASSAGTGTDRMSGYTF. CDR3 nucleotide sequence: TGCGCCAGCAGCGCCGGGACAGGGACCGATCGAATGAGCGGCTACACCTTC.